The T cell receptor (beta chain) described here comes from a study of response to subunit inactivated influenza vaccine. TCRdb reanalysed the RT-PCR reads using MiXCR and keeps one entry per CDR3 protein. The repertoire includes just under 550,000 distinct CDR3 sequences, roughly 23% of them detected once, and approximately 3% sits in the top ten. The sample holds a few counts of this clonotype. These data were also reused for a study on T cells expressing NK-cell markers. Per that paper: TCR beta libraries carry UMIs added by 5'RACE template switching. In roughly six donors, dominant NKG2C+ clonotypes were about 1.0-7.5% of CD8+ T cells.

Source: CD4+ T cells sorted from PBMCs, taken 11 to 12 days after vaccination. The sequence derives from a middle-aged man who received an inactivated influenza vaccine.

CDR3 DNA sequence: TGTGCCAGCAGTTCCTCCGGGACAGGGGTCTACGAGCAGTACTTC. It translates to CASSSSGTGVYEQYF. This sequence joins TRBV6-5 and TRBJ2-7, with 10 bases identical to TRBD1. Germline CDR1 MNHEY, CDR2 SVGAGI. This CDR3 spans 15 amino acids. The V segment lost 4 bases and the J segment 3 bases; nucleotides outside the gene matches: 6.